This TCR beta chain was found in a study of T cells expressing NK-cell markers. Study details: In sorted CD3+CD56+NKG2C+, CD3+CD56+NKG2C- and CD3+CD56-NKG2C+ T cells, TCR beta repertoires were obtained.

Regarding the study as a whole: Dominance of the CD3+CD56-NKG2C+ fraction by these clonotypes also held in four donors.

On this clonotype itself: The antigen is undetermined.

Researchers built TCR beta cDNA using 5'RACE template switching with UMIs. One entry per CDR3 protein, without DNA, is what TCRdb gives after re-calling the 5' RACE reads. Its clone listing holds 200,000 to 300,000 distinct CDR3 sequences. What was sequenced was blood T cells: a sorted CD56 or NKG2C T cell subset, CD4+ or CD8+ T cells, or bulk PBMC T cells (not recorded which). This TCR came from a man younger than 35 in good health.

The CDR3 protein is CASSLDLGRADYEQYF. The gene calls are TRBV7-9 and TRBJ2-7; TCRdb proposes TRBD2, but this gene call is untestable without DNA. This CDR3 is built from 16 residues. Per the germline V gene, CDR1 is SEHNR and CDR2 is FQNEAQ (reference sequence).